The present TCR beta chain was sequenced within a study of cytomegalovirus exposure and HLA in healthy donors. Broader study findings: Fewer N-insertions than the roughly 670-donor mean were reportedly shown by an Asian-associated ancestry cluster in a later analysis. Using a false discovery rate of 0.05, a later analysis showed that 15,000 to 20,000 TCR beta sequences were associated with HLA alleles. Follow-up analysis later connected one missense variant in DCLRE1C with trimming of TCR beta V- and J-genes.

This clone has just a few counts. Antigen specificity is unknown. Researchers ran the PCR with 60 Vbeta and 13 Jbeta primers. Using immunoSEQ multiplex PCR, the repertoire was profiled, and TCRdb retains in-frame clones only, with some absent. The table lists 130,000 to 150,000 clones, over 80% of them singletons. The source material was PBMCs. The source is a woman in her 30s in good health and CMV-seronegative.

CDR3 sequence: CASSPDRFNYGYTF. CDR3 DNA: TGCGCCAGCAGCCCGGACAGGTTTAACTATGGCTACACCTTC. The chain combines TRBV4-1 with TRBJ1-2; 7 bases agree with TRBD1. The CDR3 extends over 14 amino acids. V lost 4 bases to trimming and J lost 1 base; unmatched junction nucleotides: 3. Germline V gives CDR1 MGHRA, CDR2 YSYEKL.